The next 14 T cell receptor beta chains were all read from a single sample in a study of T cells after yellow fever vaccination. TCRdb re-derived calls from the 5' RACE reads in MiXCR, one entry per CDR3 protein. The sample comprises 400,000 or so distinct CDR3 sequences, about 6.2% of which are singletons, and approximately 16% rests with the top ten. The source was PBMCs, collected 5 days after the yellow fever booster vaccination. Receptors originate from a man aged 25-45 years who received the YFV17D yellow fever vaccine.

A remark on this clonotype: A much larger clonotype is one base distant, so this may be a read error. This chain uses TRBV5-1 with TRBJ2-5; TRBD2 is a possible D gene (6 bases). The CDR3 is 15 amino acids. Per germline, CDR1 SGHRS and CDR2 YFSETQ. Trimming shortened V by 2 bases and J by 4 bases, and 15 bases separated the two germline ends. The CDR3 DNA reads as TGCGCCAGCAGCTTAGGCAACGGGGGTGGAGAGACCCAGTACTTC. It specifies CASSLGNGGGETQYF. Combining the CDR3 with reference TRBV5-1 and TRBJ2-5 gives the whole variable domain KAGVTQTPRYLIKTRGQQVTLSCSPISGHRSVSWYQQTPGQGLQFLFEYFSETQRNKGNFPGRFSGRQFSNSRSEMNVSTLELGDSALYLCASSLGNGGGETQYFGPGTRLLVL.

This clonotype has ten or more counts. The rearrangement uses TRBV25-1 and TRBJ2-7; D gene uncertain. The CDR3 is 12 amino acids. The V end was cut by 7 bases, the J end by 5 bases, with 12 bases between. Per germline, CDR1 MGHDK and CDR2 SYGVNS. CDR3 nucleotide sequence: TGTGCCAGCAACAACCGGTTGGACGAGCAGTACTTC. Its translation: CASNNRLDEQYF.

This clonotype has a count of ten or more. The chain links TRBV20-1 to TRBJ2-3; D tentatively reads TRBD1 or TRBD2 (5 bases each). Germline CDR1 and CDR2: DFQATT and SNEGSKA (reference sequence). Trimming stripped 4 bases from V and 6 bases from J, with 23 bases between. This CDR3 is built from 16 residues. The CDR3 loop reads CSAILPGRRSSDTQYF. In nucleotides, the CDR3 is TGCAGTGCTATACTCCCGGGACGCCGGTCTTCCGATACGCAGTATTTT.

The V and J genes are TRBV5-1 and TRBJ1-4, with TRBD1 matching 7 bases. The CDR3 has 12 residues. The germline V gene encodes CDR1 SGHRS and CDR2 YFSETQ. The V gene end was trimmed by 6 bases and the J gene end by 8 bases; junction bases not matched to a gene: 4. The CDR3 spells CASNGQDEKLFF. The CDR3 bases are TGCGCCAGCAACGGACAGGACGAAAAACTGTTTTTT.

The CDR3 is CAIRGTDVSTDTQYF. CDR3 bases: TGTGCCATCAGAGGGACGGATGTTAGCACAGATACGCAGTATTTT. The chain links TRBV10-3 to TRBJ2-3; TRBD1 or TRBD2 may be the D gene (5 bases each). Germline V gene data show CDR1 as ENHRY and CDR2 as SYGVKD. Trimming took 6 bases from V and 0 from J, leaving 13 bases between them. The CDR3 extends over 15 amino acids.

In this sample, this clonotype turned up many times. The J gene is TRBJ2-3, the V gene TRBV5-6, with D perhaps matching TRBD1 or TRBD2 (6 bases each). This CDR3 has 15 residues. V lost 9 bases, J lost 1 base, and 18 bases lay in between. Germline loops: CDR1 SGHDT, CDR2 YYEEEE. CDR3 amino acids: CATDISGGRTDTQYF. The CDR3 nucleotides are TGTGCCACAGACATCTCCGGGGGCCGCACAGATACGCAGTATTTT.

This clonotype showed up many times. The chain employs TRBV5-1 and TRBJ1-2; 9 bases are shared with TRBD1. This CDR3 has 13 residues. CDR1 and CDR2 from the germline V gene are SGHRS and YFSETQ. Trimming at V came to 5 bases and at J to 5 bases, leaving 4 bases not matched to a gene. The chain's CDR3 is CASRQDRGYGYTF. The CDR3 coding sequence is TGCGCCAGCAGGCAGGACAGGGGATATGGCTACACCTTC.

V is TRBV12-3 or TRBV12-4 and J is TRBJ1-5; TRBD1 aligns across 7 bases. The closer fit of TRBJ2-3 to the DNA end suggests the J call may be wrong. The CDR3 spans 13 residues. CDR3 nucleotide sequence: TGTGCCAGCAGTTTGGGGACAGTCTTTGTTCAGTATTTT. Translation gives CASSLGTVFVQYF.

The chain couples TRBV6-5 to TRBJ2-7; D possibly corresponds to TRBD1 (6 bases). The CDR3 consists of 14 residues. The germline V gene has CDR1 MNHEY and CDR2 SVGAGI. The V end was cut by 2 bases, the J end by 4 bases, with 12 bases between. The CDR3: CASSYRDTNYEQYF. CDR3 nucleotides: TGTGCCAGCAGTTACCGGGACACTAATTACGAGCAGTACTTC.

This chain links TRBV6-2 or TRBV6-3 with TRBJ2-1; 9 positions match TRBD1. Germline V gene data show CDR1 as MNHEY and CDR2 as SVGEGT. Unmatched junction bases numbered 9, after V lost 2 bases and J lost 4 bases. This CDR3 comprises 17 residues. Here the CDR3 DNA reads TGTGCCAGCAGTTACGCCCCCAACAGGGGGCGGTACAATGAGCAGTTCTTC. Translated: CASSYAPNRGRYNEQFF.

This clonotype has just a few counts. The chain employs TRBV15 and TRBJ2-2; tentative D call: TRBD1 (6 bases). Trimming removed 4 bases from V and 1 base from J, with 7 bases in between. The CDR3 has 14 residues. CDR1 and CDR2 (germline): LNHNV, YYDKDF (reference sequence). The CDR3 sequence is CATSKDRNTGELFF. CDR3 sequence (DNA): TGTGCCACCAGCAAGGACAGGAACACCGGGGAGCTGTTTTTT.

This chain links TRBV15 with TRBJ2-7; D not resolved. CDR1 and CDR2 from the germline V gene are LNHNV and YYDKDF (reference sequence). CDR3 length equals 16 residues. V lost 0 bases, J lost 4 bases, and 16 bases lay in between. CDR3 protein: CATSRDPHKLGYEQYF. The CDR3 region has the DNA TGTGCCACCAGCAGAGACCCCCATAAACTGGGTTACGAGCAGTACTTC.

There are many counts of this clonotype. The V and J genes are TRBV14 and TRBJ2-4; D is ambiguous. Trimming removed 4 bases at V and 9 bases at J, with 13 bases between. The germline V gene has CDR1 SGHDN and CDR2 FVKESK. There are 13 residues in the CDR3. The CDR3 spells CASSLQRFGIQYF. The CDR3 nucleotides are TGTGCCAGCAGCCTCCAGAGGTTTGGCATTCAGTACTTC.

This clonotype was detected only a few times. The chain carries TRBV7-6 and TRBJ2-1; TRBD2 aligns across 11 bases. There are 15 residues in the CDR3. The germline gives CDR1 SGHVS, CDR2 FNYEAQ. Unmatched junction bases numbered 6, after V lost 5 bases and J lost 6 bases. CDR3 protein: CASSVTSGKRNEQFF. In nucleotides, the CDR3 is TGTGCCAGCAGCGTGACTAGCGGGAAACGCAATGAGCAGTTCTTC.